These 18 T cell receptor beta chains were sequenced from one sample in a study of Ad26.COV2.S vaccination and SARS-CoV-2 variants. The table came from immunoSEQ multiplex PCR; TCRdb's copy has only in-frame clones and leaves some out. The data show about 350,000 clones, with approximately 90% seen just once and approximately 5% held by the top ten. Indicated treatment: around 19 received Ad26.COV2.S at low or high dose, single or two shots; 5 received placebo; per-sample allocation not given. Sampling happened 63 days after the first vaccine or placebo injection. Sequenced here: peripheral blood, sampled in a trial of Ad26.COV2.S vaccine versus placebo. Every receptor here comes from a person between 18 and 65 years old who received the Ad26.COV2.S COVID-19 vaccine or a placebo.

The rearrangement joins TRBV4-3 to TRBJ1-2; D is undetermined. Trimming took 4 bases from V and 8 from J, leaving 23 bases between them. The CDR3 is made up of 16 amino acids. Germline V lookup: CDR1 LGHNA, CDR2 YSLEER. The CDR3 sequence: CASSPFPVASKIGYTF. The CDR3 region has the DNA TGCGCCAGCAGCCCCTTCCCGGTAGCGAGCAAAATCGGCTACACCTTC.

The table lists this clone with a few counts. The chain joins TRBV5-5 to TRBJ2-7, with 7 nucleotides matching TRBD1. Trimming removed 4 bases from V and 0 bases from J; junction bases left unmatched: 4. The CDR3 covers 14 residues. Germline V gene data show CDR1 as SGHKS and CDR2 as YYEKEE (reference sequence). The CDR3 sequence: CASSVTGSSYEQYF. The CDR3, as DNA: TGTGCCAGCAGCGTGACAGGGAGCTCCTACGAGCAGTACTTC. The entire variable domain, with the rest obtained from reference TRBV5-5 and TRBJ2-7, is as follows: DAGVTQSPTHLIKTRGQQVTLRCSPISGHKSVSWYQQVLGQGPQFIFQYYEKEERGRGNFPDRFSARQFPNYSSELNVNALLLGDSALYLCASSVTGSSYEQYFGPGTRLTVT.

CDR3 sequence reads: CASSYYKNTEAFF. The DNA of the CDR3 is TGTGCCAGCAGTTACTATAAAAACACTGAAGCTTTCTTT. The chain is built from TRBV6-5 and TRBJ1-1; D gene uncertain. The CDR3 covers 13 residues. The V and J ends lost 1 base and 2 bases respectively, with 5 bases between them. Germline CDR1 is MNHEY and CDR2 is SVGAGI.

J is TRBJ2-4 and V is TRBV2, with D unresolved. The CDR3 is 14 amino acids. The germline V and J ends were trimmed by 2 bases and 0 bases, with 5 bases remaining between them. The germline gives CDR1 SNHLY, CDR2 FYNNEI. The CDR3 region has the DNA TGTGCCAGCAGTGAACCCCTAGCCAAAAACATTCAGTACTTC. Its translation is CASSEPLAKNIQYF.

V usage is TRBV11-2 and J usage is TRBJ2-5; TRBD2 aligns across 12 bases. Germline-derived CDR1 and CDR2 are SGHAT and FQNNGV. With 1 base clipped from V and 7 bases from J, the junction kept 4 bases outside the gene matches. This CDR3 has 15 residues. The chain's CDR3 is CASSLGSSGGVTQYF. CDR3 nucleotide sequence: TGTGCCAGCAGCTTAGGGTCTAGCGGGGGGGTGACCCAGTACTTC.

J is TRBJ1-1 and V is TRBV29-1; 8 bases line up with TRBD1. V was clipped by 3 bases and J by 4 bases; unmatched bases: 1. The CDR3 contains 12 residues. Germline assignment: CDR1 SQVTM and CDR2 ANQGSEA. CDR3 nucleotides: TGCAGCGTTGACACAGGGGGCACTGAAGCTTTCTTT. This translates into CSVDTGGTEAFF. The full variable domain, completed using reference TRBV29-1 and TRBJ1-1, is SAVISQKPSRDICQRGTSLTIQCQVDSQVTMMFWYRQQPGQSLTLIATANQGSEATYESGFVIDKFPISRPNLTFSTLTVSNMSPEDSSIYLCSVDTGGTEAFFGQGTRLTVV.

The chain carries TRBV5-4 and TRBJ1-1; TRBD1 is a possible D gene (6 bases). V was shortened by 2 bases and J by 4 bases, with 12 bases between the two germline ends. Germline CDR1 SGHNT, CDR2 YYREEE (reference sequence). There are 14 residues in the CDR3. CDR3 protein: CASSFAGAGTEAFF. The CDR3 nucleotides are TGTGCCAGCAGCTTTGCGGGGGCGGGCACTGAAGCTTTCTTT.

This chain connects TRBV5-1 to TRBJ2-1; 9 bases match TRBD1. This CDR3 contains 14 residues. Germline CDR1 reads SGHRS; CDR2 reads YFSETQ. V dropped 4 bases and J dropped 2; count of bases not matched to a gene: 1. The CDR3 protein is CASSTGGPYNEQFF. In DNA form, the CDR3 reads TGCGCCAGCAGCACAGGGGGCCCCTACAATGAGCAGTTCTTC.

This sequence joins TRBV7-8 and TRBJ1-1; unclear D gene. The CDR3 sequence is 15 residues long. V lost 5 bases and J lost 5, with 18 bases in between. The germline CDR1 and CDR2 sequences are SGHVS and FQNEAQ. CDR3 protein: CASSTRRGGETEAFF. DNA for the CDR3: TGTGCCAGCAGCACGCGCCGGGGTGGGGAGACTGAAGCTTTCTTT.

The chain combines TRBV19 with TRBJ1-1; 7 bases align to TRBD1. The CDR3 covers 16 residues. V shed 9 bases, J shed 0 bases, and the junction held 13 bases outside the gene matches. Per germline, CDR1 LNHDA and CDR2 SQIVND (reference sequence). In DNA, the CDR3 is TGTGCCAGCCAGTTACGCAGACAGGGCCTGAACACTGAAGCTTTCTTT. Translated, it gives CASQLRRQGLNTEAFF.

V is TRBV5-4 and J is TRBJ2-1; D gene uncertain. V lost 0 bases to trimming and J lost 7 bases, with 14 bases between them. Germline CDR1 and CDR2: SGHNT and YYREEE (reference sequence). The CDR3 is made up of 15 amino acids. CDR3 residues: CASSLGGNAGNEQFF. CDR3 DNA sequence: TGTGCCAGCAGCTTGGGCGGCAACGCTGGAAATGAGCAGTTCTTC.

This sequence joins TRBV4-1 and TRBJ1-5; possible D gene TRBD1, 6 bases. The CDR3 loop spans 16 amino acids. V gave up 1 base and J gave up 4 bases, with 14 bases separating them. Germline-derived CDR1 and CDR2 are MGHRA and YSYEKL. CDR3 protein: CASSQGRGQRNQPQHF. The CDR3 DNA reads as TGCGCCAGCAGCCAAGGGCGGGGGCAGAGGAATCAGCCCCAGCATTTT.

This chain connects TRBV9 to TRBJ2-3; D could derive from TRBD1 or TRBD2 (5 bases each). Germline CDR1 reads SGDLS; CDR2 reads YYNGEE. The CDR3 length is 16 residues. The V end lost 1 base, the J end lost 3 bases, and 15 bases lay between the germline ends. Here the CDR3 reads CASSVRTGTTTDTQYF. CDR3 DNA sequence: TGTGCCAGCAGCGTAAGGACCGGGACGACGACAGATACGCAGTATTTT.

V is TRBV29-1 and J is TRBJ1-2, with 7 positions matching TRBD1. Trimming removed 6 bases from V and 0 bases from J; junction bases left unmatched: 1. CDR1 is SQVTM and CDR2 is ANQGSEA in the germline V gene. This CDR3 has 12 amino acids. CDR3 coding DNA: TGCAGCGTCGGGACAGCTAACTATGGCTACACCTTC. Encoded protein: CSVGTANYGYTF.

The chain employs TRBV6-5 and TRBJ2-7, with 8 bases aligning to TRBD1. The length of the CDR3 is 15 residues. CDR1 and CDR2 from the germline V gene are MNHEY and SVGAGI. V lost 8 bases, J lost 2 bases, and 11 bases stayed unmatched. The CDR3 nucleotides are TGTGCCAGCGGGAGGACAGGGACCACTACCTACGAGCAGTACTTC. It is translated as CASGRTGTTTYEQYF.

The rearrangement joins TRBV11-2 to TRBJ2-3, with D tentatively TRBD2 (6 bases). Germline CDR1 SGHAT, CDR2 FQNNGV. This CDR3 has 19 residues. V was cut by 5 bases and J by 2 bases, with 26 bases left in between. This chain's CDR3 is CASSPRGGGRMEFTDTQYF. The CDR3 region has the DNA TGTGCCAGCAGCCCCCGGGGAGGCGGGCGGATGGAATTCACAGATACGCAGTATTTT.

The CDR3 is CASSYGGVTSYEQYF. CDR3 in DNA: TGTGCCAGCAGTTACGGGGGCGTAACCTCCTACGAGCAGTACTTC. The chain is built from TRBV6-6 and TRBJ2-7; possibly TRBD1 for D (6 bases). Germline lookup yields CDR1 MNHNY and CDR2 SVGAGI (reference sequence). The CDR3 spans 15 residues. V lost 2 bases, J lost 0 bases, and 11 bases lay in between.

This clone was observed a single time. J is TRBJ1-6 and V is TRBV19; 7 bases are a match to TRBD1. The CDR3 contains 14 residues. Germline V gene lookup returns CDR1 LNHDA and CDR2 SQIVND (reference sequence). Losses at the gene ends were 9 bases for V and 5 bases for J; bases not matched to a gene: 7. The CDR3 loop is CARGDRENNSPLHF. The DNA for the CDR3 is TGTGCCAGAGGGGACAGAGAAAATAATTCACCCCTCCACTTT.